The rows below give T cell receptor beta chains drawn from one sample of a study of T cells after yellow fever vaccination. TCRdb reprocessed the 5' RACE reads with MiXCR, giving one entry per CDR3 protein. The table has 100,000 to 150,000 distinct CDR3 sequences, nearly 15% seen once. This specimen was CD8+ T cells sorted from PBMCs, taken 5 days after the yellow fever booster vaccination. The receptor source for this set is a man aged 18-30 years who received the YFV17D yellow fever vaccine. CDR3s include the opening cysteine and the closing phenylalanine or tryptophan. The D gene is left open where the match is weak. Size tells how often a clone was seen (once, few, many) or the class of an expanded clone, and some rows leave it out.

clone_size	v_call	d_call	j_call	cdr3_nt	cdr3_aa
many	TRBV18	TRBD2	TRBJ2-7	TGTGCCAGCTCACCAGGGGGGGGAACCTACGAGCAGTACTTC	CASSPGGGTYEQYF
many	TRBV2	.	TRBJ2-3	TGTGCCAGCAGGGCTACGTCGGATAGCACAGATACGCAGTATTTT	CASRATSDSTDTQYF
few	TRBV7-9	TRBD2	TRBJ2-7	TGTGCCAGCACCCAGCGGGGAGGTAACTACGAGCAGTACTTC	CASTQRGGNYEQYF
.	TRBV4-1	TRBD1	TRBJ2-7	TGCGCCAGCAGCCAAGGACAGGGATCCTACGAGCAGTACTTC	CASSQGQGSYEQYF
.	TRBV7-6	.	TRBJ1-6	TGTGCCAGCAGCGCAGACAGCTCCTATAATTCACCCCTCCACTTT	CASSADSSYNSPLHF
.	TRBV5-1	TRBD1	TRBJ2-7	TGCGCCAGCAGCCTAGCCGGGACAGGGGGTGGCTCCTACGAGCAGTACTTC	CASSLAGTGGGSYEQYF
.	TRBV15	.	TRBJ1-1	TGTGCCACCCAATCCACAGGGAACACTGAAGCTTTCTTT	CATQSTGNTEAFF
.	TRBV20-1	.	TRBJ2-7	TGCAGTGCCCTGACCGACGGTAGCTCCTACGAGCAGTACTTC	CSALTDGSSYEQYF
.	TRBV11-2	TRBD1	TRBJ2-3	TGTGCCAGCAGCTTACAACCCTACCAGCTCCGGGACAGGGAGTCCACAGATACGCAGTATTTT	CASSLQPYQLRDRESTDTQYF
.	TRBV4-2	.	TRBJ1-5	TGTGCCAGCAGCCAAGAGAAATTAAATCAGCCCCAGCATTTT	CASSQEKLNQPQHF
few	TRBV27	TRBD1	TRBJ2-7	TGTGCCAGCAGCGCAGGGGGTAATTACGAGCAGTACTTC	CASSAGGNYEQYF
.	TRBV15	.	TRBJ1-5	TGTGCCACCAGCAGAGATCGGGGGGCTAATCAGCCCCAGCATTTT	CATSRDRGANQPQHF
.	TRBV2	.	TRBJ1-5	TGTGCCAGCAGCCTAACCACAGGGATTCGACAGCCCCAGCATTTT	CASSLTTGIRQPQHF
.	TRBV4-2	.	TRBJ2-5	TGTGCCAGCAGCCAAGAAGGCTGGGACGCGGCGGGAACCCAGTACTTC	CASSQEGWDAAGTQYF